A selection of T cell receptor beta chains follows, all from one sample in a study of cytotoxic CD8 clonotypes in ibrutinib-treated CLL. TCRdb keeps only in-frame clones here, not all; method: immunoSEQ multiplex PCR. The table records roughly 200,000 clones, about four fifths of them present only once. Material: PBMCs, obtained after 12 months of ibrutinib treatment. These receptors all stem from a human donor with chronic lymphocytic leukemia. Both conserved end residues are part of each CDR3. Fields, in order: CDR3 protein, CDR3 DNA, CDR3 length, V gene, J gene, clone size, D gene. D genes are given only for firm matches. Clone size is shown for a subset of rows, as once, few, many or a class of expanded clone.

CDR3 protein: CASQGSVSYEQYF
CDR3 DNA: TGTGCGTCCCAGGGGTCGGTATCCTACGAGCAGTACTTC
CDR3 length: 13
V gene: TRBV27
J gene: TRBJ2-7
clone size: NA
D gene: NA

CDR3 protein: CASSPRQGAGQPQHF
CDR3 DNA: TGTGCCAGCAGCCCCCGCCAGGGCGCAGGTCAGCCCCAGCATTTT
CDR3 length: 15
V gene: TRBV7-2
J gene: TRBJ1-5
clone size: NA
D gene: NA

CDR3 protein: CAIKAMNTEAFF
CDR3 DNA: TGTGCCATCAAAGCCATGAACACTGAAGCTTTCTTT
CDR3 length: 12
V gene: TRBV10-3
J gene: TRBJ1-1
clone size: NA
D gene: NA

CDR3 protein: CASGFQGTDTQYF
CDR3 DNA: TGTGCTAGTGGTTTTCAGGGCACAGATACGCAGTATTTT
CDR3 length: 13
V gene: TRBV12-5
J gene: TRBJ2-3
clone size: NA
D gene: NA

CDR3 protein: CASSLQLAGYNEQFF
CDR3 DNA: TGTGCCAGCAGCTTGCAACTAGCGGGGTACAATGAGCAGTTCTTC
CDR3 length: 15
V gene: TRBV5-4
J gene: TRBJ2-1
clone size: NA
D gene: TRBD2

CDR3 protein: CASSSTPGSRIQETQYF
CDR3 DNA: TGCGCCAGCAGCTCAACACCGGGATCAAGGATCCAAGAGACCCAGTACTTC
CDR3 length: 17
V gene: TRBV5-1
J gene: TRBJ2-5
clone size: NA
D gene: NA

CDR3 protein: CAISGWSENTGELFF
CDR3 DNA: TGTGCCATCAGTGGATGGTCAGAGAACACCGGGGAGCTGTTTTTT
CDR3 length: 15
V gene: TRBV10-3
J gene: TRBJ2-2
clone size: NA
D gene: NA

CDR3 protein: CASSSGLGTDTQYF
CDR3 DNA: TGTGCCAGCAGTTCGGGACTAGGGACAGATACGCAGTATTTT
CDR3 length: 14
V gene: TRBV28
J gene: TRBJ2-3
clone size: few
D gene: TRBD2

CDR3 protein: CASPPPNLDTQYF
CDR3 DNA: TGTGCCAGCCCGCCTCCCAACCTAGATACGCAGTATTTT
CDR3 length: 13
V gene: TRBV6-1
J gene: TRBJ2-3
clone size: NA
D gene: NA

CDR3 protein: CASSLPKDGTSYEQYF
CDR3 DNA: TGTGCCAGCAGCTTACCAAAGGACGGGACCTCCTACGAGCAGTACTTC
CDR3 length: 16
V gene: TRBV11-1
J gene: TRBJ2-7
clone size: NA
D gene: NA

CDR3 protein: CASSLTSGGYEQYF
CDR3 DNA: TGTGCCAGCAGCTTGACTAGCGGGGGTTACGAGCAGTACTTC
CDR3 length: 14
V gene: TRBV5-4
J gene: TRBJ2-7
clone size: NA
D gene: TRBD2

CDR3 protein: CATRSWGYGYTF
CDR3 DNA: TGTGCCACGCGCTCTTGGGGCTATGGCTACACCTTC
CDR3 length: 12
V gene: TRBV28
J gene: TRBJ1-2
clone size: NA
D gene: NA

CDR3 protein: CASSWGIADRGGGKLFF
CDR3 DNA: TGTGCCAGCAGCTGGGGAATAGCGGACAGGGGAGGGGGAAAACTGTTTTTT
CDR3 length: 17
V gene: TRBV5-4
J gene: TRBJ1-4
clone size: NA
D gene: TRBD1

CDR3 protein: CASSLDGTGRGSSGNTIYF
CDR3 DNA: TGTGCCAGCAGCTTAGATGGGACAGGGAGGGGGAGCTCTGGAAACACCATATATTTT
CDR3 length: 19
V gene: TRBV7-9
J gene: TRBJ1-3
clone size: NA
D gene: TRBD1

CDR3 protein: CASSYNRVIGQPQHF
CDR3 DNA: TGTGCCAGCAGTTACAACAGGGTGATCGGTCAGCCCCAGCATTTT
CDR3 length: 15
V gene: TRBV6-6
J gene: TRBJ1-5
clone size: NA
D gene: NA

CDR3 protein: CASTLDRDTEAFF
CDR3 DNA: TGTGCCAGTACCCTCGACAGAGACACTGAAGCTTTCTTT
CDR3 length: 13
V gene: TRBV19
J gene: TRBJ1-1
clone size: NA
D gene: NA

CDR3 protein: CASSPLADRTEAFF
CDR3 DNA: TGTGCCAGCAGTCCTCTCGCTGACCGCACTGAAGCTTTCTTT
CDR3 length: 14
V gene: TRBV28
J gene: TRBJ1-1
clone size: NA
D gene: NA

CDR3 protein: CASSLPYSGRRAQTQYF
CDR3 DNA: TGTGCCAGCAGTTTACCCTATAGCGGGAGACGCGCGCAGACCCAGTACTTC
CDR3 length: 17
V gene: TRBV28
J gene: TRBJ2-5
clone size: NA
D gene: TRBD2

CDR3 protein: CASSLNSLAKNIQYF
CDR3 DNA: TGTGCCAGCAGTTTGAACAGCCTAGCCAAAAACATTCAGTACTTC
CDR3 length: 15
V gene: TRBV27
J gene: TRBJ2-4
clone size: NA
D gene: NA

CDR3 protein: CASSVGRDNQPQHF
CDR3 DNA: TGTGCCAGCAGTGTGGGCCGGGATAATCAGCCCCAGCATTTT
CDR3 length: 14
V gene: TRBV2
J gene: TRBJ1-5
clone size: few
D gene: NA

CDR3 protein: CSVEAQRGANYGYTF
CDR3 DNA: TGCAGCGTTGAAGCCCAACGGGGGGCTAACTATGGCTACACCTTC
CDR3 length: 15
V gene: TRBV29-1
J gene: TRBJ1-2
clone size: once
D gene: NA

CDR3 protein: CASSPDRETDTQYF
CDR3 DNA: TGCGCCAGCAGCCCGGACAGGGAGACAGATACGCAGTATTTT
CDR3 length: 14
V gene: TRBV5-1
J gene: TRBJ2-3
clone size: NA
D gene: TRBD1

CDR3 protein: CASRTGRTGANVLTF
CDR3 DNA: TGTGCCAGCCGGACAGGGAGGACTGGGGCCAACGTCCTGACTTTC
CDR3 length: 15
V gene: TRBV19
J gene: TRBJ2-6
clone size: NA
D gene: TRBD1

CDR3 protein: CASSFDRNQPQHF
CDR3 DNA: TGCGCCAGCAGCTTTGACAGAAATCAGCCCCAGCATTTT
CDR3 length: 13
V gene: TRBV5-1
J gene: TRBJ1-5
clone size: NA
D gene: NA

CDR3 protein: CASSVGGIMKETQYF
CDR3 DNA: TGTGCCAGCAGCGTTGGAGGGATCATGAAAGAGACCCAGTACTTC
CDR3 length: 15
V gene: TRBV9
J gene: TRBJ2-5
clone size: NA
D gene: NA

CDR3 protein: CASSIDRTGYEQYF
CDR3 DNA: TGTGCCAGTAGTATAGACCGGACAGGCTACGAGCAGTACTTC
CDR3 length: 14
V gene: TRBV19
J gene: TRBJ2-7
clone size: NA
D gene: TRBD1

CDR3 protein: CASSLGDGTEAFF
CDR3 DNA: TGTGCCAGCTCCCTGGGAGACGGGACTGAAGCTTTCTTT
CDR3 length: 13
V gene: TRBV18
J gene: TRBJ1-1
clone size: NA
D gene: NA

CDR3 protein: CASSLDLSSYEQYF
CDR3 DNA: TGTGCCAGCAGCTTGGACCTGAGCTCCTACGAGCAGTACTTC
CDR3 length: 14
V gene: TRBV7-9
J gene: TRBJ2-7
clone size: once
D gene: NA

CDR3 protein: CASSMRGQDYGYTF
CDR3 DNA: TGTGCCAGCAGTATGAGGGGTCAGGACTATGGCTACACCTTC
CDR3 length: 14
V gene: TRBV27
J gene: TRBJ1-2
clone size: NA
D gene: NA

CDR3 protein: CASSVQGPAYEQYF
CDR3 DNA: TGTGCCAGCAGTGTACAGGGACCCGCCTACGAGCAGTACTTC
CDR3 length: 14
V gene: TRBV6-1
J gene: TRBJ2-7
clone size: once
D gene: NA

CDR3 protein: CASSLTPSNDRGMTNEQFF
CDR3 DNA: TGTGCTAGCAGCCTAACACCCTCAAACGACAGGGGAATGACCAATGAGCAGTTCTTC
CDR3 length: 19
V gene: TRBV7-7
J gene: TRBJ2-1
clone size: NA
D gene: TRBD1

CDR3 protein: CASSLDGTRSTDTQYF
CDR3 DNA: TGCGCCAGCAGCTTGGACGGGACTCGGAGCACAGATACGCAGTATTTT
CDR3 length: 16
V gene: TRBV5-1
J gene: TRBJ2-3
clone size: NA
D gene: NA

CDR3 protein: CASSLVLAGVREQYF
CDR3 DNA: TGTGCCAGCAGCTTGGTGCTAGCGGGAGTAAGGGAGCAGTACTTC
CDR3 length: 15
V gene: TRBV7-9
J gene: TRBJ2-7
clone size: NA
D gene: TRBD2

CDR3 protein: CASSILPGQRLYGYTF
CDR3 DNA: TGTGCCAGTAGTATTCTCCCGGGACAGAGACTTTATGGCTACACCTTC
CDR3 length: 16
V gene: TRBV19
J gene: TRBJ1-2
clone size: NA
D gene: TRBD1

CDR3 protein: CASSGSGTGSHEQYF
CDR3 DNA: TGTGCCAGCAGTGGAAGCGGGACAGGGTCCCACGAGCAGTACTTC
CDR3 length: 15
V gene: TRBV28
J gene: TRBJ2-7
clone size: NA
D gene: TRBD1

CDR3 protein: CASTPQGTYQETQYF
CDR3 DNA: TGTGCCAGCACACCTCAGGGGACCTACCAAGAGACCCAGTACTTC
CDR3 length: 15
V gene: TRBV2
J gene: TRBJ2-5
clone size: NA
D gene: NA

CDR3 protein: CASSYSVRGGYYEQYF
CDR3 DNA: TGTGCCAGCAGTTACTCGGTCAGGGGGGGGTATTACGAGCAGTACTTC
CDR3 length: 16
V gene: TRBV6-5
J gene: TRBJ2-7
clone size: NA
D gene: NA

CDR3 protein: CASSPRGFTEAFF
CDR3 DNA: TGTGCCAGCTCCCCACGCGGGTTCACTGAAGCTTTCTTT
CDR3 length: 13
V gene: TRBV18
J gene: TRBJ1-1
clone size: few
D gene: NA